This T cell receptor (beta chain) is drawn from a study of spatial heterogeneity in lung cancer. Study-level background: The count of detected beta-chain sequences consistently exceeded that of alpha-chain sequences.

Every individual TCR cDNA molecule carried its own unique molecular identifier, which allowed correction of PCR and sequencing errors. Each CDR3 protein is one row after TCRdb ran MiXCR on the 5' RACE reads. The sample consists of about 670 distinct CDR3 sequences, roughly 22% of them appearing once. By its share, this clonotype is large (0.1 to 1%). The library was built for alpha chains, so this beta chain is an off-target read and its size means little. Noted time point: sample taken at primary tumor resection. A total of approximately 75 untreated early-stage non-small cell lung cancer patients served as donors. Unsorted samples of tumor, nontumor lung or frozen PBMC had their whole RNA sequenced. The sequences come from normal lung tissue next to the tumor, collected at surgery. The sequence was obtained from a male donor with early-stage non-small cell lung cancer.

CDR3 DNA: TGTGCCAGCAGTGACTACAATGAGCAGTTCTTC. Translating gives CASSDYNEQFF. This chain joins TRBV25-1 and TRBJ2-1; D is undetermined. V was cut by 3 bases and J by 3 bases, with 0 bases left in between. Germline V gives CDR1 MGHDK, CDR2 SYGVNS. The CDR3 extends over 11 amino acids. Combining the CDR3 with reference TRBV25-1 and TRBJ2-1 gives the whole variable domain EADIYQTPRYLVIGTGKKITLECSQTMGHDKMYWYQQDPGMELHLIHYSYGVNSTEKGDLSSESTVSRIRTEHFPLTLESARPSHTSQYLCASSDYNEQFFGPGTRLTVL.